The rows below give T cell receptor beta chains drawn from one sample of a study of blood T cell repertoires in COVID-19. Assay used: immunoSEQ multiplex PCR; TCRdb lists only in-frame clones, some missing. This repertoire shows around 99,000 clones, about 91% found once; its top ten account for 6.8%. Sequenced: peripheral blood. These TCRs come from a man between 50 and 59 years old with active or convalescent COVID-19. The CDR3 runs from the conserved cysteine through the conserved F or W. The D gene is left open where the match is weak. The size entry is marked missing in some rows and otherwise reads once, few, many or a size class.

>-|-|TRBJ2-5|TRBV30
CAWSPDGETQYF
TGTGCCTGGAGCCCCGACGGGGAGACCCAGTACTTC
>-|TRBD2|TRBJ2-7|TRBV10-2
CASSESGSGGLGEQYF
TGCGCCAGCAGTGAGTCGGGTAGCGGGGGGCTCGGCGAGCAGTACTTC
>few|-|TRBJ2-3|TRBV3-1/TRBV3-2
CASSQDLATGVDTQYF
TGTGCCAGCAGCCAAGACCTAGCGACCGGGGTGGATACGCAGTATTTT
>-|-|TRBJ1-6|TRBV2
CASSVNSGGNSPLHF
TGTGCCAGCAGTGTAAATTCTGGCGGGAATTCACCCCTCCACTTT
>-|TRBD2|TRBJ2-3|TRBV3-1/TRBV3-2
CASSQRGRFPSTDTQYF
TGTGCCAGCAGCCAACGCGGGAGGTTTCCGAGCACAGATACGCAGTATTTT
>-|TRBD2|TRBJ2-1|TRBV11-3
CASSLGLAEANEQFF
TGTGCCAGCAGCTTAGGACTAGCGGAGGCTAATGAGCAGTTCTTC
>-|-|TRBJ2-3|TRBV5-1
CASSLAWESTDTQYF
TGCGCCAGCAGCTTGGCATGGGAGAGCACAGATACGCAGTATTTT
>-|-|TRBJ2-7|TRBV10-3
CAISEVGLKQGTYEQYF
TGTGCCATCAGTGAGGTGGGGTTAAAACAGGGAACCTACGAGCAGTACTTC
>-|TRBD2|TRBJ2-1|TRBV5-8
CASRQSGSEQFF
TGTGCCAGCCGTCAGAGCGGGAGTGAGCAGTTCTTC
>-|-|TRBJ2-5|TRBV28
CASSPGQQETQYF
TGTGCCAGCAGCCCCGGACAACAAGAGACCCAGTACTTC
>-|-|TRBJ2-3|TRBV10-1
CASSGGHSDTQYF
TGCGCCAGCAGTGGAGGGCACTCAGATACGCAGTATTTT
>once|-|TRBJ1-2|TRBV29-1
CSVERVGDGYTF
TGCAGCGTTGAGAGGGTTGGGGATGGCTACACCTTC
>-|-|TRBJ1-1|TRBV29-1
CSVDRGGLNTEAFF
TGCAGCGTTGACAGGGGTGGATTGAACACTGAAGCTTTCTTT
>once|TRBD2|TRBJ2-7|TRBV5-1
CASSLASGGTYEQYF
TGCGCCAGCAGCTTGGCTAGCGGGGGGACCTACGAGCAGTACTTC
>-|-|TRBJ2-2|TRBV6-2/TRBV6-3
CASSSGASANTGELFF
TGTGCCAGCAGCTCAGGGGCCTCCGCGAACACCGGGGAGCTGTTTTTT
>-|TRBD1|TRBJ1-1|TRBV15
CATSVHRGPEAFF
TGTGCCACCAGCGTTCACAGGGGGCCTGAAGCTTTCTTT
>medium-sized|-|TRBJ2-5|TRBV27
CASSLIARLETQYF
TGTGCCAGCAGTTTAATAGCGCGACTAGAGACCCAGTACTTC
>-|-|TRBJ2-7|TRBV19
CASSIYYPGTYEQYF
TGTGCCAGTAGTATTTACTACCCGGGAACCTACGAGCAGTACTTC
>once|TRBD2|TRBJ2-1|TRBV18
CASSPAPSGSSFYNEQFF
TGTGCCAGCTCACCAGCGCCTAGCGGGAGTTCCTTCTACAATGAGCAGTTCTTC
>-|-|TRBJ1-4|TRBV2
CASSGRVLGTNEKLFF
TGTGCCAGCAGTGGCAGGGTTCTAGGAACTAATGAAAAACTGTTTTTT
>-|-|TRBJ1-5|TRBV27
CASTPGGDTRPQHF
TGTGCCAGCACCCCCGGGGGGGATACAAGGCCCCAGCATTTT
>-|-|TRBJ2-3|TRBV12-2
CASRRPGQGFGIGTDTQYF
-
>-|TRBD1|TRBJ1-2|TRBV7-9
CASTQAGGAGGYTF
TGTGCCAGCACCCAAGCAGGGGGCGCTGGGGGCTACACCTTC
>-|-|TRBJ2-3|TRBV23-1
CASSTQRRSTDTQYF
TGCGCCAGCAGTACTCAGCGGAGAAGCACAGATACGCAGTATTTT
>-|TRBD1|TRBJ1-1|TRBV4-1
CASRLEPGTGGQAFF
TGCGCCAGCAGACTCGAACCAGGGACAGGGGGTCAAGCTTTCTTT
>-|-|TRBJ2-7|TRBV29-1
CSVEDSVGWYF
TGCAGCGTTGAGGATAGCGTAGGTTGGTACTTC
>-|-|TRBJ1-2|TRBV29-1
CSVEVGDNYGYTF
TGCAGCGTTGAAGTAGGGGATAACTATGGCTACACCTTC
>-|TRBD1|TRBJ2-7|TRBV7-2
CASSLGGQGYEQYF
TGTGCCAGCAGCTTAGGCGGACAGGGTTACGAGCAGTACTTC
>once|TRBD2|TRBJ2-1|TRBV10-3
CAISGLRGRAYNEQFF
TGTGCCATCAGTGGTCTTCGCGGGAGGGCCTACAATGAGCAGTTCTTC
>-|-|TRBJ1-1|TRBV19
CASSIGEVNTEAFF
TGTGCCAGTAGTATAGGAGAGGTGAACACTGAAGCTTTCTTT
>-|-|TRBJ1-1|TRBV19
CASSPWGGVNTEAFF
TGTGCCAGTTCCCCGTGGGGGGGGGTGAACACTGAAGCTTTCTTT
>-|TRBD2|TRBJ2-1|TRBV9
CASSVAQGGAGVIVEQFF
TGTGCCAGCAGCGTAGCCCAGGGAGGAGCGGGAGTTATTGTAGAGCAGTTCTTC
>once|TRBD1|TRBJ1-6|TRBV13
CASSFRTGRNSPLHF
TGTGCCAGCAGCTTTCGGACAGGGCGGAATTCACCCCTCCACTTT
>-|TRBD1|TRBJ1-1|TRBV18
CASSPSTGVDTEAFF
TGTGCCAGCTCACCCTCGACAGGGGTTGACACTGAAGCTTTCTTT
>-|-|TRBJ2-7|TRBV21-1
CASSNPTRHLAGGLWAPSYEQYF
TGTGCCAGCAGCAATCCTACTAGACATCTAGCGGGAGGGCTATGGGCCCCCTCCTACGAGCAGTACTTC
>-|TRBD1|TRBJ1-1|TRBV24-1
CATSDPGTGDTEAFF
TGTGCCACCAGTGATCCCGGGACAGGAGACACTGAAGCTTTCTTT
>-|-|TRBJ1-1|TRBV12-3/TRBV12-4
CASTLTANTEAFF
TGTGCCAGCACCTTGACAGCGAACACTGAAGCTTTCTTT
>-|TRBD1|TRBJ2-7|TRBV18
CASSPTGTAIYEQYF
TGTGCCAGCTCTCCTACCGGGACAGCAATCTACGAGCAGTACTTC
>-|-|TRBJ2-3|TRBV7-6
CASSPRVVQGYTDTQYF
TGTGCCAGCAGCCCACGGGTCGTACAGGGATACACAGATACGCAGTATTTT
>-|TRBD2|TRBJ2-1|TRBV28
CASSLITSGVNNEQFF
TGTGCCAGCAGTCTCATTACTAGCGGGGTAAACAATGAGCAGTTCTTC
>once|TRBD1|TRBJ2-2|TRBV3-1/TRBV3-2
CASSQPKTGTDFTGELFF
TGTGCCAGCAGTCAACCGAAAACCGGGACAGACTTCACCGGGGAGCTGTTTTTT
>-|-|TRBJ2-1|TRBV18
CASSQTGNEQFF
TGTGCCAGCTCGCAGACGGGGAATGAGCAGTTCTTC
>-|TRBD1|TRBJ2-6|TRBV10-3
CAISESPGQVVSGANVLTF
TGTGCCATCAGTGAGTCCCCGGGACAGGTGGTCTCTGGGGCCAACGTCCTGACTTTC
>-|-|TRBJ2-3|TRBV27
CASSPLGDTQYF
TGTGCCAGCAGTCCCCTCGGGGATACGCAGTATTTT
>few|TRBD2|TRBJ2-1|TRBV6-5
CATQGLAGGEQFF
TGTGCCACCCAGGGACTAGCGGGAGGTGAGCAGTTCTTC
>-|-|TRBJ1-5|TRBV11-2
CASSGRGDGNQPQHF
TGTGCCAGCAGTGGACGGGGGGACGGCAATCAGCCCCAGCATTTT
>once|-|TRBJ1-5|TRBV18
CASSPNSENQPQHF
TGTGCCAGCTCACCGAATAGTGAAAATCAGCCCCAGCATTTT
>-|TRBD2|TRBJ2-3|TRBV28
CASSFLREVITDTQYF
TGTGCCAGCAGTTTCTTGCGGGAGGTGATCACAGATACGCAGTATTTT
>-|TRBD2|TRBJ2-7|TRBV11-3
CASSPREGYEQYF
TGTGCCAGCAGCCCCAGGGAGGGTTACGAGCAGTACTTC
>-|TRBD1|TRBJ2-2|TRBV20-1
CSASNVEGADGELFF
TGCAGTGCTAGTAACGTAGAGGGGGCTGACGGGGAGCTGTTTTTT
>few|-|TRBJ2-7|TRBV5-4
CASSLALGNEQYF
TGTGCCAGCAGCTTGGCTCTAGGTAACGAGCAGTACTTC
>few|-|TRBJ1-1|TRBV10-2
CASRLQGMNTEAFF
TGCGCCAGCAGACTACAGGGAATGAACACTGAAGCTTTCTTT
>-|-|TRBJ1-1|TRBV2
CASKPILGDTEAFF
TGTGCCAGCAAACCCATTTTAGGGGACACTGAAGCTTTCTTT
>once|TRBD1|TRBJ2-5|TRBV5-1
CASSLGDRESETQYF
TGCGCCAGCAGCTTGGGGGACAGGGAGTCAGAGACCCAGTACTTC
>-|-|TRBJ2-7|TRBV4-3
CASSQEGGPYEQYF
TGCGCCAGCAGCCAAGAGGGGGGACCCTACGAGCAGTACTTC
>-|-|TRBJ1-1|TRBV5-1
CASSPSGSQNTEAFF
TGCGCCAGCAGCCCCAGCGGGTCCCAGAACACTGAAGCTTTCTTT
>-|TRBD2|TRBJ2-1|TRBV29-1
CSVARGRLYNEQFF
TGCAGCGTTGCTCGCGGGAGACTCTACAATGAGCAGTTCTTC
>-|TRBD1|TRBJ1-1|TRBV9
CASSESPRDSEAFF
TGTGCCAGCAGCGAAAGTCCCCGGGACAGTGAAGCTTTCTTT
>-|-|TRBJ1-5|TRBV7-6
CASGGGSNQPQHF
TGTGCCAGCGGGGGGGGTAGCAATCAGCCCCAGCATTTT
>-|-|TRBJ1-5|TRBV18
CASSPTGADQPQHF
TGTGCCAGCTCACCGACAGGAGCAGATCAGCCCCAGCATTTT